This TCR beta chain emerged from a study of Graves' ophthalmopathy and Graves' hyperthyroidism. Study background: Stable hyperthyroidism was defined by absence of ophthalmopathy within 18 months of follow-up.

In germline, CDR1 is LNHDA, CDR2 SQIVND (reference sequence). After removal of 6 bases from V and 3 bases from J, the junction contained 9 bases not matched to a gene. The CDR3 has 16 amino acids. RNA transcripts provided the template for amplifying TCR beta CDR3 regions. An opening RT-PCR round employed HTBI primers and preceded a second-round multiplex PCR. MiXCR, applied by TCRdb to the multiplex PCR reads, yields one record per CDR3 protein. This sample has around 1.1 million distinct CDR3 sequences; about two fifths occur once, and the top ten carry roughly 11%. This clonotype was seen a handful of times.

The rearrangement joins TRBV19 to TRBJ1-5; TRBD1 matches 9 bases. The receptor was derived from an adult man with Graves' hyperthyroidism. Sequenced input: peripheral blood or thyroid tissue (not recorded which). CDR3 sequence: CASSPEDRGTNQPQHF. In DNA, the CDR3 is TGTGCCAGTAGCCCTGAGGACAGGGGCACCAATCAGCCCCAGCATTTT.